This record looks at one T cell receptor beta chain sequence and its context. Its target is unknown. This entry is derived from a study of cytomegalovirus exposure and HLA in healthy donors. Background on the study: The roughly 130 validation repertoires used the same platform as the roughly 700 first-cohort repertoires (as reported by a later analysis). Study observations and caveats: The CMV antigen specificity of a few CMV-associated chains was confirmed through in vitro analysis.

Only in-frame clones appear in the TCRdb table, and some are missing; sequencing was by immunoSEQ multiplex PCR. The sample shows some 290,000 clones, roughly 86% of them seen only once. Trimming left V 1 base short and J 0 bases short, with 12 bases between. The CDR3 covers 16 residues. The V gene's germline CDR1 is MGHRA and CDR2 YSYEKL. Sample: PBMCs. The chain uses TRBV4-1 and TRBJ1-1; tentative D call: TRBD1 (5 bases). This TCR came from a man aged 30 to 39 in good health and CMV-seronegative. The chain's CDR3 is CASSQARQTLNTEAFF. CDR3 nucleotide sequence: TGCGCCAGCAGCCAAGCTCGACAGACTTTGAACACTGAAGCTTTCTTT.